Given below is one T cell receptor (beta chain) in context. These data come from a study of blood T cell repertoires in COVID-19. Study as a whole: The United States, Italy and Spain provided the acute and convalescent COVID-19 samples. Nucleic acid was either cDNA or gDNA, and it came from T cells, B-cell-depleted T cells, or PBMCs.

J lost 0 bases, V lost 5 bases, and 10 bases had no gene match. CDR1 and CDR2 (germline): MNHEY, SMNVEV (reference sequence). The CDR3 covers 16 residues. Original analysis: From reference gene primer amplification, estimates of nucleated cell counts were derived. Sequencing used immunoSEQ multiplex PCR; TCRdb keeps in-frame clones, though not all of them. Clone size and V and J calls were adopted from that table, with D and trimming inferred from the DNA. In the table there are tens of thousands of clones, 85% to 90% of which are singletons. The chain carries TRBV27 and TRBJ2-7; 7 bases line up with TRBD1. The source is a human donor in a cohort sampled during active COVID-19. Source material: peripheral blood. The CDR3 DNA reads TGTGCCAGCAGTCCCTCGACAGGGCCCCACTCCTACGAGCAGTACTTC. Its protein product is CASSPSTGPHSYEQYF.